Below are 7 T cell receptor beta chains sequenced from a single sample in a study of cytomegalovirus exposure and HLA in healthy donors. PCR primers comprised 60 Vbeta and 13 Jbeta primers. Profiled with immunoSEQ multiplex PCR; TCRdb holds only in-frame clones, not every one. The table records 150,000 to 200,000 clones, approximately 80% of them present only once. Sequencing was performed on PBMCs. The receptors were gathered from a woman aged 45-65 years in good health and CMV-seronegative.

V usage is TRBV28 and J usage is TRBJ2-1, with 7 bases lining up with TRBD2. Unmatched junction bases numbered 8, after V lost 8 bases and J lost 1 base. CDR1 and CDR2 from the germline V gene are MDHEN and SYDVKM. This CDR3 is built from 15 residues. The CDR3 DNA is TGTGCCAGCGCCAATGGGGGGGTTTCCTACAATGAGCAGTTCTTC. Protein: CASANGGVSYNEQFF.

The chain couples TRBV19 to TRBJ2-3; possibly TRBD2 for D (7 bases). This CDR3 comprises 13 residues. Germline V gene sequence: CDR1 LNHDA, CDR2 SQIVND (reference sequence). Trimming took 6 bases from V and 2 from J, leaving 9 bases between them. Here the CDR3 reads CASRGGPTDTQYF. The CDR3 coding sequence is TGTGCCAGTAGGGGGGGGCCCACAGATACGCAGTATTTT.

The CDR3 DNA reads TGTGCCAGCAGCTTAGGCCTAACTAGCGCCAACACAGATACGCAGTATTTT. Its protein product is CASSLGLTSANTDTQYF. The chain carries TRBV13 and TRBJ2-3; 7 bases fit TRBD2. V lost 0 bases and J lost 2; bases outside the gene matches: 8. Germline values: CDR1 PRHDT, CDR2 FYEKMQ (reference sequence). This CDR3 has 17 amino acids.

The chain carries TRBV5-1 and TRBJ2-7; the D is unclear. V was trimmed by 0 bases and J by 3 bases, leaving 10 bases between them. The CDR3 runs to 14 residues. Germline CDR1 SGHRS, CDR2 YFSETQ. The DNA of the CDR3 is TGCGCCAGCAGCTTGGGGCAGAACAGCTACGAGCAGTACTTC. Translated: CASSLGQNSYEQYF.

The rearrangement uses TRBV10-3 and TRBJ2-7; 9 bases line up with TRBD2. V gave up 3 bases and J gave up 6 bases; unmatched junction bases: 6. CDR1 and CDR2 (germline): ENHRY, SYGVKD. The CDR3 is made up of 14 amino acids. The chain's CDR3 is CAISDGLAGAEQYF. Written as DNA, the CDR3 is TGTGCCATCAGTGATGGATTAGCGGGGGCCGAGCAGTACTTC.

This clone was detected once. The chain is built from TRBV9 and TRBJ2-1; D gene ambiguous. There are 15 residues in the CDR3. V lost 0 bases and J lost 2, with 9 bases in between. CDR1 SGDLS and CDR2 YYNGEE come from the germline V gene. CDR3 in amino acids: CASSVEPVPYNEQFF. The CDR3 DNA is TGTGCCAGCAGCGTAGAACCGGTACCCTACAATGAGCAGTTCTTC.

The chain recombines TRBV4-3 with TRBJ2-5; D perhaps matches TRBD1 (6 bases). CDR3 length: 15 residues. The germline CDR1 and CDR2 sequences are LGHNA and YSLEER. V was trimmed by 2 bases and J by 3 bases, leaving 13 bases between them. The CDR3, as DNA: TGCGCCAGCAGCCAAATCCGGGACACGAAAGAGACCCAGTACTTC. Its protein product is CASSQIRDTKETQYF.